One and the same sample provided the 21 T cell receptor beta chains below, sequenced in a study of T cells in Graves' hyperthyroidism and ophthalmopathy. Regions amplified from RNA transcripts were the TCR beta CDR3 regions. The HTBI primer set drove a first-round RT-PCR of the TCR CDR3. From the multiplex PCR reads, TCRdb called clonotypes with MiXCR, one entry per CDR3 protein. Of hundreds of thousands of distinct CDR3 sequences listed, roughly 15% are singletons. The sequenced sample consisted of blood. These receptors were obtained from a woman in her fifties or sixties with Graves' ophthalmopathy.

This clonotype was seen ten or more times. The chain joins TRBV28 to TRBJ2-7, with a possible D match to TRBD2 (7 bases). Trimming stripped 5 bases from V and 5 bases from J, with 16 bases between. Germline V gene sequence: CDR1 MDHEN, CDR2 SYDVKM. This CDR3 is 14 amino acids long. CDR3 DNA sequence: TGTGCCAGCAGTCGCCTCGGGGGGCGGAACGAGCAGTACTTC. It translates to CASSRLGGRNEQYF. Together with reference TRBV28 and TRBJ2-7, the CDR3 gives the full variable domain: DVKVTQSSRYLVKRTGEKVFLECVQDMDHENMFWYRQDPGLGLRLIYFSYDVKMKEKGDIPEGYSVSREKKERFSLILESASTNQTSMYLCASSRLGGRNEQYFGPGTRLTVT.

This clonotype appeared a few times. The rearrangement links TRBV20-1 to TRBJ1-6; 9 nucleotides align to TRBD1. The J segment lost 7 bases and the V segment lost 3 bases, leaving 4 bases of the junction unmatched. This CDR3 spans 14 amino acids. Per the germline V gene, CDR1 is DFQATT and CDR2 is SNEGSKA (reference sequence). The CDR3 sequence is CSASGTGPNSPLHF. The CDR3 region has the DNA TGCAGTGCTAGTGGGACAGGGCCCAATTCACCCCTCCACTTT.

The chain couples TRBV7-9 to TRBJ1-3, with D hard to call. With 5 bases removed from V and 2 bases from J, the gap between germline ends came to 13 bases. Germline CDR1 SEHNR, CDR2 FQNEAQ (reference sequence). The CDR3 has 15 residues. The CDR3 region is CASSTQMSPGNTIYF. The CDR3 DNA follows: TGTGCCAGCAGCACTCAAATGAGCCCTGGAAACACCATATATTTT.

In its sample, this clonotype was seen many times. V usage is TRBV5-1 and J usage is TRBJ1-1; 7 nucleotides match TRBD1. Germline V lookup: CDR1 SGHRS, CDR2 YFSETQ. V shed 0 bases, J shed 5 bases, and the junction held 4 bases outside the gene matches. The CDR3 is 14 amino acids. The CDR3 nucleotides are TGCGCCAGCAGCTTGGCAGGGGGGTGGACTGAAGCTTTCTTT. This codes for CASSLAGGWTEAFF.

This chain uses TRBV7-3 with TRBJ2-1; D not certain. V lost 5 bases, J lost 10 bases, and 21 bases lay in between. This CDR3 region has 15 residues. Germline CDR1 SGHTA, CDR2 FQGTGA. The CDR3, as DNA: TGTGCCAGCAGCCGCGACTCTTTATTGGCGAGCGAGCAGTTCTTC. Its protein product is CASSRDSLLASEQFF.

This clonotype has more than one count but fewer than ten. The chain employs TRBV5-5 and TRBJ2-4, with D possibly being TRBD2 (6 bases). This CDR3 spans 13 amino acids. V shed 3 bases and J shed 5 bases, with 9 bases lying between them. Germline-derived CDR1 and CDR2 are SGHKS and YYEKEE (reference sequence). The CDR3 protein is CASSWTNQNIQYF. The CDR3 DNA is TGTGCCAGCAGCTGGACTAATCAAAACATTCAGTACTTC.

This chain uses TRBV6-1 with TRBJ2-6; a weak D match, TRBD2 (5 bases). This CDR3 has 14 residues. V was shortened by 2 bases and J by 4 bases, with 6 bases between the two germline ends. Germline V gene lookup returns CDR1 MNHNS and CDR2 SASEGT. The CDR3 DNA reads TGTGCCAGCAGTGAAACGGGGGGGGCCAACGTCCTGACTTTC. It yields the protein CASSETGGANVLTF.

V and J are TRBV29-1 and TRBJ2-6, with D tentatively TRBD2 (6 bases). Germline CDR1 and CDR2: SQVTM and ANQGSEA. This CDR3 comprises 15 residues. The CDR3 loop is CTPEAGRLGANVLTF. In DNA, the CDR3 is TGCACCCCGGAGGCAGGGAGGTTAGGGGCCAACGTCCTGACTTTC. The full variable domain, its missing parts supplied by reference TRBV29-1 and TRBJ2-6, is SAVISQKPSRDICQRGTSLTIQCQVDSQVTMMFWYRQQPGQSLTLIATANQGSEATYESGFVIDKFPISRPNLTFSTLTVSNMSPEDSSIYLCTPEAGRLGANVLTFGAGSRLTVL.

This clonotype was counted ten times or more. This chain connects TRBV5-1 to TRBJ2-5; 8 nucleotides line up with TRBD2. The length of the CDR3 is 16 residues. The germline CDR1 and CDR2 sequences are SGHRS and YFSETQ. The J segment lost 3 bases and the V segment lost 0 bases, leaving 7 bases of the junction unmatched. The CDR3 DNA reads TGCGCCAGCAGCTTGGGGGGGACTAGTCCGGAAGAGACCCAGTACTTC. Its protein is CASSLGGTSPEETQYF.

This clonotype was counted only a few times. V usage is TRBV28 and J usage is TRBJ2-3; 16 positions agree with TRBD2. The germline V gene encodes CDR1 MDHEN and CDR2 SYDVKM. Losses at the gene ends were 8 bases for V and 4 bases for J; bases not matched to a gene: 15. The CDR3 is 19 amino acids. The CDR3 loop is CASQFRGLAGGGRADTQYF. The CDR3 DNA is TGTGCCAGCCAGTTTAGGGGACTAGCGGGAGGGGGGCGGGCAGATACGCAGTATTTT.

This clonotype showed up many times. This CDR3 is CSAPGRSYEQYF. For the CDR3, the DNA is TGCAGTGCCCCTGGGAGGTCGTACGAGCAGTACTTC. This chain connects TRBV20-1 to TRBJ2-7; tentatively, D is TRBD2 (6 bases). The germline V gene encodes CDR1 DFQATT and CDR2 SNEGSKA (reference sequence). The CDR3 sequence is 12 residues long. Between the trimmed V and J ends, which lost 6 bases and 4 bases, there was a span of 13 bases.

The chain employs TRBV20-1 and TRBJ1-1, with 7 bases that match TRBD1. Germline CDR1 and CDR2: DFQATT and SNEGSKA (reference sequence). CDR3 length: 14 residues. V lost 5 bases, J lost 7 bases, and 13 bases stayed unmatched. The CDR3 is CSAYPGTETSEAFF. The DNA of the CDR3 is TGCAGTGCTTACCCCGGGACAGAGACTAGTGAAGCTTTCTTT.

The rearrangement joins TRBV19 to TRBJ1-2; 9 bases match TRBD1. This CDR3 contains 15 residues. J lost 2 bases, V lost 5 bases, and 6 bases had no gene match. Per the germline V gene, CDR1 is LNHDA and CDR2 is SQIVND (reference sequence). The CDR3, as DNA: TGTGCCAGTAGTTCCAGTGACAGGGGGAACTATGGCTACACCTTC. It translates to CASSSSDRGNYGYTF.

The sample holds many counts of this clonotype. The CDR3 nucleotides are TGTGCCAGCAGCCCCGGACAAGGTCCGGCCTACGAGCAGTACTTC. This translates into CASSPGQGPAYEQYF. V is TRBV11-1 and J is TRBJ2-7; maybe TRBD1 (5 bases). Trimming removed 5 bases at V and 2 bases at J, with 16 bases between. The germline gives CDR1 SGHAT, CDR2 FQDESV (reference sequence). This CDR3 has 15 amino acids.

This clonotype has a count of ten or more. The J gene is TRBJ2-5, the V gene TRBV2; possibly TRBD2 for D (5 bases). This CDR3 contains 12 residues. Trimming pared 6 bases from V and 4 bases from J, leaving 9 bases between. From germline, CDR1 is SNHLY and CDR2 FYNNEI. The CDR3: CASRRGSETQYF. The CDR3 nucleotides read TGTGCCAGCAGGCGCGGGTCAGAGACCCAGTACTTC. The whole variable domain, filled in from reference TRBV2 and TRBJ2-5, reads EPEVTQTPSHQVTQMGQEVILRCVPISNHLYFYWYRQILGQKVEFLVSFYNNEISEKSEIFDDQFSVERPDGSNFTLKIRSTKLEDSAMYFCASRRGSETQYFGPGTRLLVL.

This clonotype was seen many times. This sequence joins TRBV20-1 and TRBJ2-1, with 8 nucleotides matching TRBD2. The CDR3 runs to 16 residues. Germline V gene data show CDR1 as DFQATT and CDR2 as SNEGSKA (reference sequence). V lost 6 bases, J lost 1 base, and 11 bases stayed unmatched. In DNA form, the CDR3 reads TGCAGTGCCGTCATACGGGGGGGGTATTCCTACAATGAGCAGTTCTTC. Translated, it gives CSAVIRGGYSYNEQFF.

This clonotype was recorded at least ten times. V is TRBV6-5 and J is TRBJ2-1, with D uncertain. V was trimmed by 0 bases and J by 7 bases, leaving 10 bases between them. This CDR3 is 14 amino acids long. From germline, CDR1 is MNHEY and CDR2 SVGAGI. CDR3 residues: CASSYSPRDNEQFF. The CDR3 DNA follows: TGTGCCAGCAGTTACTCCCCTAGGGATAATGAGCAGTTCTTC.

V usage is TRBV14 and J usage is TRBJ1-2; 8 bases line up with TRBD1. Per germline, CDR1 SGHDN and CDR2 FVKESK. The CDR3 covers 13 residues. The ends lost 4 bases at V and 4 bases at J; junction bases unmatched: 2. The CDR3 sequence is CASSRGTGYGYTF. As DNA, the CDR3 is TGTGCCAGCAGCCGAGGGACAGGCTATGGCTACACCTTC.

This clonotype was counted ten times or more. V usage is TRBV18 and J usage is TRBJ2-1; TRBD2 matches 8 bases. J was trimmed by 5 bases and V by 3 bases; bases with no gene match: 9. The CDR3 contains 16 residues. Germline V CDR1 and CDR2: KGHSH, LQKENI. CDR3 bases: TGTGCCAGCTCACCGCAGGCGGGGGGCGCCAACAATGAGCAGTTCTTC. Translation gives CASSPQAGGANNEQFF.

This clonotype came up many times. The chain combines TRBV29-1 with TRBJ2-3; no reliable D call. This CDR3 is built from 13 residues. With 4 bases removed from V and 0 bases from J, the gap between germline ends came to 8 bases. Germline V gene data show CDR1 as SQVTM and CDR2 as ANQGSEA. CDR3 DNA: TGCAGCGTTGTCCCCGGAAGCACAGATACGCAGTATTTT. Translation gives CSVVPGSTDTQYF.

This clonotype was counted at least ten times. The V call is TRBV28, the J call TRBJ2-1; 8 positions agree with TRBD2. The end of the DNA is better explained by TRBJ2-7, so the J call may be wrong. The CDR3 loop spans 14 amino acids. The germline V gene has CDR1 MDHEN and CDR2 SYDVKM. For the CDR3, the DNA is TGTGCCAGCACTCCGGGGGGGGGCCAAAATGAGCAGTACTTC. It yields the protein CASTPGGGQNEQYF.